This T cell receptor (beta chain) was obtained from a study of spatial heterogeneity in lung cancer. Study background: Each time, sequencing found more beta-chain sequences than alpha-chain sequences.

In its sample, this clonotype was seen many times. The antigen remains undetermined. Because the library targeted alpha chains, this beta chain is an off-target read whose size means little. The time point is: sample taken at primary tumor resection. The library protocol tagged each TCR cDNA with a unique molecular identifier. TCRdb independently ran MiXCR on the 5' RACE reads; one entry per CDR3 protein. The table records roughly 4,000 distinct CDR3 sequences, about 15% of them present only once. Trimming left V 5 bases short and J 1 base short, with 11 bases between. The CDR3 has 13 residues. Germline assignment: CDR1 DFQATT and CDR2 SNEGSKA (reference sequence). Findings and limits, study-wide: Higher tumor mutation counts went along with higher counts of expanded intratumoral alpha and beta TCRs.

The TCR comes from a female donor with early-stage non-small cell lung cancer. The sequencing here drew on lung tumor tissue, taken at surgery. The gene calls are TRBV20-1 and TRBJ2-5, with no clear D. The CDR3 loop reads CSAHYAFQETQYF. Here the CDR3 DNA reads TGCAGTGCTCACTACGCGTTCCAAGAGACCCAGTACTTC.